One and the same sample provided the 24 T cell receptor beta chains below, sequenced in a study of blood T cell repertoires in COVID-19. Profiled with immunoSEQ multiplex PCR; TCRdb holds only in-frame clones, not every one. The sample carries some 250,000 clones, roughly four fifths recorded once. What was sequenced was peripheral blood. These receptors all come from a woman aged 80 or over with COVID-19, enrolled during active disease.

This sequence joins TRBV7-9 and TRBJ2-3; the match to TRBD2 covers 13 bases. Germline CDR1 is SEHNR and CDR2 is FQNEAQ (reference sequence). J gave up 3 bases and V 4 bases, and 4 bases lay outside the gene matches. The CDR3 consists of 16 residues. The CDR3 loop reads CASSSWGLAGTDTQYF. CDR3 nucleotides: TGTGCCAGCAGCTCATGGGGACTAGCGGGAACAGATACGCAGTATTTT.

This clone was observed a few times. The chain combines TRBV5-1 with TRBJ1-1; 7 nucleotides match TRBD1. CDR3 size: 15 residues. CDR1 and CDR2 from the germline V gene are SGHRS and YFSETQ. The ends lost 1 base at V and 1 base at J; junction bases unmatched: 4. The CDR3 reads CASSLRTGQNTEAFF. The CDR3 bases are TGCGCCAGCAGCTTGCGGACAGGCCAGAACACTGAAGCTTTCTTT.

The J gene is TRBJ2-1, the V gene TRBV9; possibly TRBD2 for D (6 bases). CDR3 size: 15 residues. Trimming took off 1 base at V and 1 base at J, with 9 bases between the two ends. Germline V CDR1 and CDR2: SGDLS, YYNGEE. This CDR3 reads CASSVLAGSYNEQFF. In DNA, the CDR3 is TGTGCCAGCAGCGTATTGGCGGGATCCTACAATGAGCAGTTCTTC. The whole variable domain, remainder taken from reference TRBV9 and TRBJ2-1, is DSGVTQTPKHLITATGQRVTLRCSPRSGDLSVYWYQQSLDQGLQFLIQYYNGEERAKGNILERFSAQQFPDLHSELNLSSLELGDSALYFCASSVLAGSYNEQFFGPGTRLTVL.

The chain couples TRBV7-9 to TRBJ2-5; D is possibly TRBD2 (6 bases). Germline-derived CDR1 and CDR2 are SEHNR and FQNEAQ (reference sequence). The CDR3 runs 13 residues. The ends were cut back, 4 bases at V and 5 bases at J, with 11 bases in the middle. The CDR3 DNA sequence: TGTGCCAGCAGCTCATGGCTAGCGGAGACCCAGTACTTC. This sequence encodes CASSSWLAETQYF.

This CDR3 reads CASSTRDDLNEKLFF. CDR3 bases: TGTGCCAGCTCTACCAGGGATGATCTTAATGAAAAACTGTTTTTT. The chain links TRBV18 to TRBJ1-4, with D possibly TRBD1 on 5 matching bases. Germline CDR1 reads KGHSH; CDR2 reads LQKENI. This CDR3 has 15 residues. The ends were cut back, 6 bases at V and 4 bases at J, with 15 bases in the middle.

The rearrangement links TRBV27 to TRBJ1-2; possibly TRBD1 for D (5 bases). The V end was cut by 3 bases, the J end by 4 bases, with 15 bases between. Germline-derived CDR1 and CDR2 are MNHEY and SMNVEV (reference sequence). This CDR3 comprises 15 residues. Here the CDR3 reads CASSFRPGPPYGYTF. CDR3 DNA sequence: TGTGCCAGCAGTTTCCGACCAGGGCCCCCCTATGGCTACACCTTC.

The chain carries TRBV7-9 and TRBJ2-3, with D possibly being TRBD1 (6 bases). Germline V gene lookup returns CDR1 SEHNR and CDR2 FQNEAQ (reference sequence). The V gene lost 5 bases and the J gene lost 5 bases, with 20 bases spanning the gap. The CDR3 spans 16 residues. CDR3 in amino acids: CASSPYRDKRIDTQYF. Written as DNA, the CDR3 is TGTGCCAGCAGCCCATACAGGGATAAACGTATAGATACGCAGTATTTT. Filled out from reference TRBV7-9 and TRBJ2-3, the complete variable domain reads DTGVSQNPRHKITKRGQNVTFRCDPISEHNRLYWYRQTLGQGPEFLTYFQNEAQLEKSRLLSDRFSAERPKGSFSTLEIQRTEQGDSAMYLCASSPYRDKRIDTQYFGPGTRLTVL.

This chain uses TRBV6-5 with TRBJ1-2, with 7 bases that match TRBD1. The germline CDR1 and CDR2 sequences are MNHEY and SVGAGI. The CDR3 runs 15 residues. J gave up 4 bases and V 6 bases, and 11 bases lay outside the gene matches. The CDR3 region is CASSLGQADPYGYTF. The CDR3 DNA follows: TGTGCCAGCAGCCTCGGACAGGCGGATCCCTATGGCTACACCTTC.

With regard to this clone: This sample includes further DNA sequences coding for the same CDR3. J is TRBJ1-1 and V is TRBV5-6; D uncertain. Germline-derived CDR1 and CDR2 are SGHDT and YYEEEE. The CDR3 loop spans 13 amino acids. Trimming stripped 0 bases from V and 0 bases from J, with 3 bases between. CDR3 coding DNA: TGTGCCAGCAGCTTGGCCTTGAACACTGAAGCTTTCTTT. Translating it yields CASSLALNTEAFF.

The V gene is TRBV5-1, the J gene TRBJ1-6; TRBD1 matches at 8 bases. V shed 0 bases and J 9 bases; nucleotides not matched to a gene: 2. The CDR3 loop spans 14 amino acids. Germline lookup yields CDR1 SGHRS and CDR2 YFSETQ. The CDR3 here is CASSLDRGSSPLHF. The CDR3 bases are TGCGCCAGCAGCTTGGACAGGGGGAGTTCACCCCTCCACTTT.

V and J are TRBV20-1 and TRBJ2-7; D is undetermined. The length of the CDR3 is 11 residues. Trimming left V 1 base short and J 12 bases short, with 13 bases between. Germline CDR1 reads DFQATT; CDR2 reads SNEGSKA (reference sequence). The CDR3 reads CSARGTKQWYF. The CDR3 DNA sequence: TGCAGTGCTAGAGGAACTAAGCAGTGGTACTTC.

The chain combines TRBV7-9 with TRBJ1-2; perhaps TRBD1 as D (6 bases). Germline lookup yields CDR1 SEHNR and CDR2 FQNEAQ (reference sequence). The CDR3 is 16 residues long. The V and J ends lost 4 bases and 6 bases respectively, with 21 bases between them. CDR3 in amino acids: CASSSYITRGDNGYTF. The CDR3 DNA is TGTGCCAGCAGCTCCTATATAACCAGGGGAGACAATGGCTACACCTTC.

The rearrangement joins TRBV5-4 to TRBJ2-6; D is unclear. From germline, CDR1 is SGHNT and CDR2 YYREEE (reference sequence). Trimming took 4 bases from V and 0 from J, leaving 11 bases between them. CDR3 size: 16 residues. The CDR3 sequence: CASSPPLVSGANVLTF. The CDR3 nucleotides read TGTGCCAGCAGCCCGCCCTTAGTCTCTGGGGCCAACGTCCTGACTTTC.

V is TRBV11-2 and J is TRBJ1-1; possibly TRBD1 for D (5 bases). Trimming took off 4 bases at V and 4 bases at J, with 13 bases between the two ends. The CDR3 is 14 amino acids. Germline-derived CDR1 and CDR2 are SGHAT and FQNNGV. The CDR3 sequence is CASSWNQGLTEAFF. The CDR3 nucleotides read TGTGCCAGCAGCTGGAACCAGGGCCTCACTGAAGCTTTCTTT.

The genes are TRBV7-2 and TRBJ2-5, with 11 nucleotides matching TRBD2. The CDR3 is 16 amino acids. The germline CDR1 and CDR2 sequences are SGHTA and FQGNSA. With 4 bases clipped from V and 7 bases from J, the junction kept 11 bases outside the gene matches. The CDR3: CASSSYSGRARGTQYF. Here the CDR3 DNA reads TGTGCCAGCAGCTCCTATAGCGGGAGGGCCCGAGGGACCCAGTACTTC.

The rearrangement uses TRBV3-1 (or the pseudogene TRBV3-2) and TRBJ1-1; D is unclear. CDR3 size: 12 residues. With 2 bases removed from V and 3 bases from J, the gap between germline ends came to 4 bases. The germline CDR1 and CDR2 sequences are LGHDT and YNNKEL (reference sequence). This CDR3 is CASSQSDTEAFF. In nucleotides, the CDR3 is TGTGCCAGCAGCCAATCAGACACTGAAGCTTTCTTT.

This rearrangement joins TRBV10-2 to TRBJ1-2, with 8 nucleotides matching TRBD1. CDR1 and CDR2 (germline): WSHSY, SAAADI. This CDR3 is built from 15 residues. Germline trimming cut 4 bases from V and 8 bases from J; bases unmatched to any gene: 12. This CDR3 reads CASSARDRLIKGYTF. Written as DNA, the CDR3 is TGCGCCAGCAGTGCGCGGGACAGGCTGATTAAGGGCTACACCTTC.

V and J are TRBV5-1 and TRBJ1-5; 7 nucleotides align to TRBD1. CDR1 is SGHRS, CDR2 YFSETQ, per germline. The CDR3 runs 14 residues. The junction had 7 bases not matched to a gene; V was cut back by 2 bases and J by 8 bases. The CDR3 is CASSFDTGAKPQHF. Written as DNA, the CDR3 is TGCGCCAGCAGCTTCGATACAGGGGCTAAGCCCCAGCATTTT.

This chain joins TRBV9 and TRBJ2-2; 7 nucleotides line up with TRBD1. The V gene end was trimmed by 3 bases and the J gene end by 7 bases; junction bases not matched to a gene: 6. The V gene's germline CDR1 is SGDLS and CDR2 YYNGEE. CDR3 length equals 14 residues. The CDR3: CASSDRQGGGELFF. In DNA form, the CDR3 reads TGTGCCAGCAGCGACCGACAGGGCGGCGGGGAGCTGTTTTTT.

The chain is built from TRBV7-8 and TRBJ1-1; D unresolved. The V and J ends lost 5 bases and 5 bases respectively, with 21 bases between them. The V gene's germline CDR1 is SGHVS and CDR2 FQNEAQ. CDR3 size: 16 residues. This CDR3 is CASSALRSRSGTEAFF. Written as DNA, the CDR3 is TGTGCCAGCAGCGCCCTACGATCCAGGTCTGGAACTGAAGCTTTCTTT.

The rearrangement uses TRBV19 and TRBJ1-3; D call uncertain. Germline CDR1 reads LNHDA; CDR2 reads SQIVND (reference sequence). The V end was cut by 2 bases, the J end by 2 bases, with 16 bases between. This CDR3 is 17 amino acids long. The chain's CDR3 is CASSIRGSLSTGNTIYF. Written as DNA, the CDR3 is TGTGCCAGTAGTATAAGAGGGAGTCTTTCAACTGGAAACACCATATATTTT.

This chain connects TRBV29-1 to TRBJ2-3; maybe TRBD1 (5 bases). Germline V gives CDR1 SQVTM, CDR2 ANQGSEA. CDR3 size: 15 residues. Between the trimmed V and J ends, which lost 2 bases and 4 bases, there was a span of 16 bases. The CDR3 DNA follows: TGCAGCGTTGAATTATGGGGCAGGGTGGCAGATACGCAGTATTTT. This codes for CSVELWGRVADTQYF.

The chain carries TRBV28 and TRBJ1-2, with D uncertain. This CDR3 contains 13 residues. Germline V gene data show CDR1 as MDHEN and CDR2 as SYDVKM. Trimming shortened V by 2 bases and J by 4 bases, and 8 bases separated the two germline ends. The CDR3 loop reads CASSLGPIYGYTF. CDR3 nucleotide sequence: TGTGCCAGCAGTTTAGGGCCGATCTATGGCTACACCTTC.

The CDR3 sequence is CASSSQAGGPYEQYF. The CDR3, as DNA: TGCGCCAGCAGCTCGCAAGCGGGAGGGCCCTACGAGCAGTACTTC. The chain couples TRBV5-1 to TRBJ2-7; 10 bases are shared with TRBD2. This CDR3 contains 15 residues. V was clipped by 3 bases and J by 2 bases; unmatched bases: 5. Germline V gene sequence: CDR1 SGHRS, CDR2 YFSETQ.